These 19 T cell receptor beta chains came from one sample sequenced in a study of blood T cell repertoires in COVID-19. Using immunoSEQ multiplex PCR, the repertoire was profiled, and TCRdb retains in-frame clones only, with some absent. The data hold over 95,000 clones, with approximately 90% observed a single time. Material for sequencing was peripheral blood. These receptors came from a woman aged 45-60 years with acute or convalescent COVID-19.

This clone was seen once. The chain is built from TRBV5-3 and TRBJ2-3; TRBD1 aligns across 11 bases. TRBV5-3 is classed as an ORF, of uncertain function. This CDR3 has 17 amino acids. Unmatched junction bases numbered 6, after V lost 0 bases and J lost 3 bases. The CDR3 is CARSLAPGTGGTDTQYF. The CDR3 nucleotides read TGTGCCAGAAGCTTGGCCCCGGGGACAGGGGGAACAGATACGCAGTATTTT.

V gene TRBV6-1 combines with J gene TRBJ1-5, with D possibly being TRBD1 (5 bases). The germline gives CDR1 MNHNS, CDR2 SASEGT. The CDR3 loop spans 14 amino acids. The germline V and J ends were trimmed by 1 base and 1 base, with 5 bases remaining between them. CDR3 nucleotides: TGTGCCAGCAGTGAAGGACAGAGCAATCAGCCCCAGCATTTT. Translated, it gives CASSEGQSNQPQHF.

CDR3 sequence: CASSSRQGLYEQYF. The CDR3 DNA is TGTGCCAGCTCAAGTCGACAGGGTCTATACGAGCAGTACTTC. J is TRBJ2-7 and V is TRBV18; 7 positions match TRBD1. Germline CDR1 and CDR2: KGHSH and LQKENI. The CDR3 has 14 amino acids. The V and J ends lost 5 bases and 4 bases, in that order; junction bases with no gene match: 8.

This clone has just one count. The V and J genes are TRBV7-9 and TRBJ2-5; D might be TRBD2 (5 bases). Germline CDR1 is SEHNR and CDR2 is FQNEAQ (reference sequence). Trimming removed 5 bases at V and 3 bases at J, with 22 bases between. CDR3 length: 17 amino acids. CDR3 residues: CASSEVGVGRTKETQYF. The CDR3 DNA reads TGTGCCAGCAGCGAAGTCGGGGTTGGGCGGACCAAAGAGACCCAGTACTTC.

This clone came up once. The CDR3 protein is CASSLEHEDYPYTEAFF. CDR3 nucleotides: TGTGCCAGCAGCTTAGAACACGAAGATTACCCTTACACTGAAGCTTTCTTT. V and J are TRBV11-3 and TRBJ1-1; no reliable D call. V was trimmed by 0 bases and J by 3 bases, leaving 17 bases between them. In germline, CDR1 is SGHNT, CDR2 YENEEA. The CDR3 sequence is 17 residues long. Full variable domain (remainder filled in from reference TRBV11-3 and TRBJ1-1): EAGVVQSPRYKIIEKKQPVAFWCNPISGHNTLYWYLQNLGQGPELLIRYENEEAVDDSQLPKDRFSAERLKGVDSTLKIQPAELGDSAVYLCASSLEHEDYPYTEAFFGQGTRLTVV.

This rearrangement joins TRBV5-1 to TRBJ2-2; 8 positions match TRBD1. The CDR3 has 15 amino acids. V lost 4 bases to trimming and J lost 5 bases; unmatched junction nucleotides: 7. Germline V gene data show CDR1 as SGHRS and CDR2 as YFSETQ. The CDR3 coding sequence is TGCGCCAGCAGCATCGGACAGGGAAGGACCGGGGAGCTGTTTTTT. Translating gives CASSIGQGRTGELFF.

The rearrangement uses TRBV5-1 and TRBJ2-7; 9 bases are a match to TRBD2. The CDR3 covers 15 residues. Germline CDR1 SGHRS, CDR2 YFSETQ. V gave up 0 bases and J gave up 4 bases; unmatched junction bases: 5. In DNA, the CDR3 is TGCGCCAGCAGCTTGGATGTAGCGGGGGAGTACGAGCAGTACTTC. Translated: CASSLDVAGEYEQYF. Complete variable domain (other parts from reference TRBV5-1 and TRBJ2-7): KAGVTQTPRYLIKTRGQQVTLSCSPISGHRSVSWYQQTPGQGLQFLFEYFSETQRNKGNFPGRFSGRQFSNSRSEMNVSTLELGDSALYLCASSLDVAGEYEQYFGPGTRLTVT.

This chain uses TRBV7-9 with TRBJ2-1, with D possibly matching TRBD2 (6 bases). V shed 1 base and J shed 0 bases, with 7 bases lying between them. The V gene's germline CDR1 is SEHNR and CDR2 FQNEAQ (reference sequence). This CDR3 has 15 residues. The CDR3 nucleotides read TGTGCCAGCAGCTTAGGGACTACCTCCTACAATGAGCAGTTCTTC. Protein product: CASSLGTTSYNEQFF.

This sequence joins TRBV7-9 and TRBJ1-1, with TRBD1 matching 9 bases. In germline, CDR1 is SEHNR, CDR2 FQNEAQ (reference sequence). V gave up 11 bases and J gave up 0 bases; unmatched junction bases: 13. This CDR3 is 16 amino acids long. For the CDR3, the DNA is TGTGCCCGGGACCGATTGACAGGGGGTGTGAACACTGAAGCTTTCTTT. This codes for CARDRLTGGVNTEAFF.

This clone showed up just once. The CDR3 is CASTHRSSYNSPLHF. The CDR3 DNA reads as TGTGCCAGCACCCACAGGAGCTCCTATAATTCACCCCTCCACTTT. The V and J genes are TRBV6-5 and TRBJ1-6; TRBD1 might be the D (5 bases). This CDR3 comprises 15 residues. CDR1 and CDR2 (germline): MNHEY, SVGAGI. V was cut by 7 bases and J by 0 bases, with 10 bases left in between.

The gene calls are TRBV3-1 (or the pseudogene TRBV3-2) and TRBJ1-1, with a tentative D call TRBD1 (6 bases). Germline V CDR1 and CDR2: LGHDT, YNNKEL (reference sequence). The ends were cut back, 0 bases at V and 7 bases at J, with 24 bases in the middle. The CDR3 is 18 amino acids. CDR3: CASSQDFNSAGARIEAFF. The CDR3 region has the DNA TGTGCCAGCAGCCAAGATTTTAATTCGGCAGGGGCCAGAATTGAAGCTTTCTTT.

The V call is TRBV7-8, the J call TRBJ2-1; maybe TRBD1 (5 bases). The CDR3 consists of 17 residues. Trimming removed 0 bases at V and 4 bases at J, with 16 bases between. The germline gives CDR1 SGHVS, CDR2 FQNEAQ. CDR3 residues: CASSLASRTRPYNEQFF. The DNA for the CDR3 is TGTGCCAGCAGCTTAGCGTCTAGGACACGCCCGTACAATGAGCAGTTCTTC.

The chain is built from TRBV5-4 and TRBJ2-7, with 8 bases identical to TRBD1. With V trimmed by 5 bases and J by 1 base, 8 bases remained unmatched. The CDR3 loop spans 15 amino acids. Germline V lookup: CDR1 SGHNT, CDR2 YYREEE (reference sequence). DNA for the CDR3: TGTGCCAGCAGTTACGACAGGGGTGGATCCTACGAGCAGTACTTC. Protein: CASSYDRGGSYEQYF.

This CDR3 reads CASSQFKGRGQETQYF. DNA of the CDR3: TGTGCCAGCAGCCAATTCAAGGGAAGGGGCCAAGAGACCCAGTACTTC. This rearrangement joins TRBV3-1 (or the pseudogene TRBV3-2) to TRBJ2-5, with a tentative D call TRBD1 (5 bases). The V end lost 2 bases, the J end lost 1 base, and 14 bases lay between the germline ends. CDR3 size: 16 residues. Germline values: CDR1 LGHDT, CDR2 YNNKEL (reference sequence).

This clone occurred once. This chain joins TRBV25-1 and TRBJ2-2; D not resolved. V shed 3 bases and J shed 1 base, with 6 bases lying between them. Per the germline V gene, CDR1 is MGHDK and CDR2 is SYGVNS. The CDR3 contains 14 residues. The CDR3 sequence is CASSEGRNTGELFF. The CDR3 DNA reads TGTGCCAGCAGTGAGGGCCGGAACACCGGGGAGCTGTTTTTT.

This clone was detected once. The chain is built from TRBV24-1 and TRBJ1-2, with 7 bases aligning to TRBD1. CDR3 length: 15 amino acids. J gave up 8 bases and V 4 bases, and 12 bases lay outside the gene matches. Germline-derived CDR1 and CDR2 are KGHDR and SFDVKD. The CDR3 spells CATSDRRQGKLGYTF. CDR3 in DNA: TGTGCCACCAGTGACAGACGACAGGGAAAGTTGGGCTACACCTTC.

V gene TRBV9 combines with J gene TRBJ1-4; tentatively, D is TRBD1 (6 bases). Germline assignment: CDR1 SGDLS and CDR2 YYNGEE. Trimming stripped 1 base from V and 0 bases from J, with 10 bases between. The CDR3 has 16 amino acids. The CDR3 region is CASSVQGRATNEKLFF. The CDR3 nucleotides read TGTGCCAGCAGCGTACAGGGGCGGGCAACTAATGAAAAACTGTTTTTT.

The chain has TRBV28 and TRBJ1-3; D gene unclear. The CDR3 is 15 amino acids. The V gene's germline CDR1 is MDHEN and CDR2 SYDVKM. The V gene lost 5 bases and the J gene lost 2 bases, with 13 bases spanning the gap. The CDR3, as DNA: TGTGCCAGCAGTCCCGCGGGTTCTCCTGGAAACACCATATATTTT. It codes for CASSPAGSPGNTIYF.

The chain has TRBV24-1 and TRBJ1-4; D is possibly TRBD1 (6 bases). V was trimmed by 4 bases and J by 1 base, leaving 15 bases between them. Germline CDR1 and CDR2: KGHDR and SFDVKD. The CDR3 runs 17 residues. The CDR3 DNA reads TGTGCCACCAGTGAACGTCACAGGGTAGGAACTAATGAAAAACTGTTTTTT. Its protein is CATSERHRVGTNEKLFF.